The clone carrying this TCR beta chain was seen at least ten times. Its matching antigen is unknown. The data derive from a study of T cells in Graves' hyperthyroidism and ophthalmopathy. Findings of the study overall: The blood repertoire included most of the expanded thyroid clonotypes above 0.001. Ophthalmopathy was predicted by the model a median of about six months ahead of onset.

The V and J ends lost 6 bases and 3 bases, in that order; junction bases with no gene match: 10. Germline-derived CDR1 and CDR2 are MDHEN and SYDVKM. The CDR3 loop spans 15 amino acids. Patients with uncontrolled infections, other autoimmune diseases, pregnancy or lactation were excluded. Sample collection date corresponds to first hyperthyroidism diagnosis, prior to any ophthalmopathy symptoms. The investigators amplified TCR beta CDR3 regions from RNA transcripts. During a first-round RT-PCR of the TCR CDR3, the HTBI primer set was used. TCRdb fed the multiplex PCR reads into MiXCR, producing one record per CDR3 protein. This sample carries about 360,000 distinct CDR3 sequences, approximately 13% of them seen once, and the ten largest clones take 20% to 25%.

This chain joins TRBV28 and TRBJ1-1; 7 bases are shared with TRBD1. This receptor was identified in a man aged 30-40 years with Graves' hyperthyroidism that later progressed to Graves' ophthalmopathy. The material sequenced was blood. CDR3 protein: CASSGDSTRDTEAFF. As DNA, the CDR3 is TGTGCCAGCAGCGGGGACAGCACAAGGGACACTGAAGCTTTCTTT.